Below, 19 T cell receptor beta chains from the same sample are listed, as sequenced in a study of T cells in Graves' hyperthyroidism and ophthalmopathy. TCR beta CDR3 regions were amplified from RNA. TCR CDR3 underwent first-round RT-PCR with the HTBI primer set. MiXCR, applied by TCRdb to the multiplex PCR reads, yields one record per CDR3 protein. The repertoire holds hundreds of thousands of distinct CDR3 sequences, with less than 20% as singletons. The material sequenced was blood. The receptors here all came from a man in his forties with Graves' ophthalmopathy.

The rearrangement joins TRBV15 to TRBJ1-4; unclear D gene. V dropped 4 bases and J dropped 7 bases, with 7 bases sitting between them. The CDR3 runs to 12 residues. CDR1 and CDR2 (germline): LNHNV, YYDKDF (reference sequence). DNA for the CDR3: TGTGCCACCAGCAAACTAGGTGAAAAACTGTTTTTT. Amino acid sequence: CATSKLGEKLFF.

This clonotype occurred a few times. This chain links TRBV19 with TRBJ2-4; D is unclear. This CDR3 is built from 11 residues. V dropped 1 base and J dropped 7 bases, with 2 bases sitting between them. The germline V gene has CDR1 LNHDA and CDR2 SQIVND (reference sequence). The CDR3 loop is CASSIGNIQYF. CDR3 nucleotides: TGTGCCAGTAGTATAGGCAACATTCAGTACTTC.

The chain has TRBV3-1 and TRBJ2-5, with 13 bases aligning to TRBD2. Looked up from germline, CDR1 is LGHDT and CDR2 is YNNKEL (reference sequence). With V trimmed by 1 base and J by 5 bases, 10 bases remained unmatched. The CDR3 totals 18 residues. CDR3 sequence: CASSQGRTSGGGRETQYF. The CDR3 DNA sequence: TGTGCCAGCAGCCAAGGGCGGACTAGCGGGGGCGGTCGGGAGACCCAGTACTTC.

This clonotype was found a few times. The chain is built from TRBV12-3 or TRBV12-4 and TRBJ1-2; tentative D call: TRBD1 (6 bases). Trimming pared 6 bases from V and 7 bases from J, leaving 12 bases between. The CDR3 runs 12 residues. The CDR3 DNA is TGTGCCAGCAGCGATACAGGGCTTGGCTACACCTTC. This translates into CASSDTGLGYTF.

In this sample, this clonotype turned up once. A much larger clone differs by one base, so this may be a read error. The chain is built from TRBV6-2 or TRBV6-3 and TRBJ1-2, with D tentatively TRBD1 (5 bases). The CDR3 length is 13 residues. From germline, CDR1 is MNHEY and CDR2 SVGEGT. CDR3 amino acids: CASSVGASYDYTF. The CDR3 region has the DNA TGTGCCAGCAGCGTAGGGGCCTCCTATGACTACACCTTC.

Comment on this clonotype: A read error may be the cause here, since a much bigger clone is one base away. The rearrangement links TRBV6-2 or TRBV6-3 to TRBJ2-7; 7 nucleotides align to TRBD2. Germline V lookup: CDR1 MNHEY, CDR2 SVGEGT. The CDR3 spans 15 residues. The CDR3 protein is CANSYSTGGSYEQYF. The CDR3 nucleotides read TGTGCCAACAGTTACTCGACGGGGGGCTCCTACGAGCAGTACTTC.

Many counts were recorded for this clonotype. The gene calls are TRBV7-8 and TRBJ2-5; 8 bases are a match to TRBD1. Germline CDR1 is SGHVS and CDR2 is FQNEAQ. The CDR3 runs 16 residues. V trimming: 3 bases; J trimming: 2 bases; junction bases outside the gene matches: 8. The CDR3 is CASSFYRHRGQETQYF. The CDR3 DNA is TGTGCCAGCAGCTTCTACCGTCACAGGGGGCAAGAGACCCAGTACTTC.

This clonotype was recorded at least ten times. This rearrangement joins TRBV7-9 to TRBJ2-5; D call uncertain. The V end lost 0 bases, the J end lost 5 bases, and 7 bases lay between the germline ends. The CDR3 consists of 13 residues. The V gene's germline CDR1 is SEHNR and CDR2 FQNEAQ (reference sequence). DNA of the CDR3: TGTGCCAGCAGCTTAGCCGGCCGTGAGACCCAGTACTTC. It encodes CASSLAGRETQYF.

V gene TRBV3-1 combines with J gene TRBJ1-5, with D perhaps matching TRBD1 (6 bases). V lost 4 bases to trimming and J lost 7 bases, with 17 bases between them. The germline gives CDR1 LGHDT, CDR2 YNNKEL (reference sequence). CDR3 size: 15 residues. The DNA for the CDR3 is TGTGCCAGCAGCCTGGGACGGGGGGCGTGGCAGCCCCAGCATTTT. This translates into CASSLGRGAWQPQHF.

The rearrangement links TRBV3-1 to TRBJ2-1, with D perhaps TRBD1 or TRBD2 (5 bases each). This CDR3 spans 14 amino acids. Trimming stripped 3 bases from V and 6 bases from J, with 12 bases between. Germline lookup yields CDR1 LGHDT and CDR2 YNNKEL (reference sequence). CDR3 coding DNA: TGTGCCAGCAGCCAGGGGGATATGATCAATGAGCAGTTCTTC. It specifies CASSQGDMINEQFF.

This clonotype has just a few counts. The V and J genes are TRBV5-1 and TRBJ1-5; D is ambiguous. Trimming pared 3 bases from V and 6 bases from J, leaving 13 bases between. The CDR3 is 14 residues long. Per the germline V gene, CDR1 is SGHRS and CDR2 is YFSETQ. The CDR3 sequence is CASSSGLGSQPQHF. Here the CDR3 DNA reads TGCGCCAGCAGCTCGGGCTTAGGAAGTCAGCCCCAGCATTTT.

The gene calls are TRBV9 and TRBJ2-7; 10 bases align to TRBD1. There are 16 residues in the CDR3. CDR1 is SGDLS, CDR2 YYNGEE, per germline. V lost 4 bases to trimming and J lost 3 bases; unmatched junction nucleotides: 10. CDR3: CASSTTTGGAGYEQYF. CDR3 nucleotides: TGTGCCAGCAGCACCACGACAGGGGGCGCAGGCTACGAGCAGTACTTC.

This clonotype has just a few counts. The chain uses TRBV29-1 and TRBJ2-5; maybe TRBD1 (5 bases). Trimming took 4 bases from V and 4 from J, leaving 13 bases between them. CDR3 length equals 13 residues. CDR1 and CDR2 from the germline V gene are SQVTM and ANQGSEA. The CDR3 sequence: CSVAQPRVETQYF. The CDR3 bases are TGCAGCGTTGCGCAGCCCAGGGTAGAGACCCAGTACTTC.

Ten or more counts support this clonotype. This sequence joins TRBV6-6 and TRBJ2-7; a weak D match, TRBD2 (6 bases). Germline V gene sequence: CDR1 MNHNY, CDR2 SVGAGI (reference sequence). The CDR3 length is 13 residues. The V end lost 2 bases, the J end lost 5 bases, and 10 bases lay between the germline ends. The CDR3 sequence is CASSYGGRDEQYF. CDR3 bases: TGTGCCAGCAGTTACGGAGGGCGCGACGAGCAGTACTTC.

This clonotype was counted ten times or more. V usage is TRBV5-1 and J usage is TRBJ2-3; 8 bases map to TRBD2. Germline CDR1 SGHRS, CDR2 YFSETQ. The CDR3 is 14 residues long. The V gene end was trimmed by 3 bases and the J gene end by 4 bases; junction bases not matched to a gene: 4. The CDR3 region is CASSWGLGADTQYF. In DNA form, the CDR3 reads TGCGCCAGCAGCTGGGGACTAGGAGCAGATACGCAGTATTTT.

The chain recombines TRBV30 with TRBJ2-4; D possibly corresponds to TRBD1 (5 bases). V was cut by 2 bases and J by 9 bases, with 17 bases left in between. The CDR3 is made up of 14 amino acids. CDR1 and CDR2 (germline): GTSNPN, SVGIG (reference sequence). CDR3 nucleotides: TGTGCCTGGAGTTTAAAAGGGGCGTACAGCATTCAGTACTTC. Translated, it gives CAWSLKGAYSIQYF.

This clonotype was seen repeatedly, ten times or more. V and J are TRBV30 and TRBJ1-1; perhaps TRBD1 as D (6 bases). CDR3 length: 13 residues. Trimming removed 6 bases from V and 0 bases from J, with 11 bases in between. The V gene's germline CDR1 is GTSNPN and CDR2 SVGIG (reference sequence). CDR3 bases: TGTGCCTGTACAGGGTACATGAACACTGAAGCTTTCTTT. This gives the protein CACTGYMNTEAFF.

This sequence joins TRBV5-6 and TRBJ2-4; D possibly corresponds to TRBD1 (5 bases). CDR1 is SGHDT, CDR2 YYEEEE, per germline. Trimming cost V 1 base and J 8 bases, with 16 bases left between them. There are 15 residues in the CDR3. Here the CDR3 DNA reads TGTGCCAGCAGCTTGAGCGACAGAGGCAGGGACATTCAGTACTTC. Protein: CASSLSDRGRDIQYF.

The gene calls are TRBV5-4 and TRBJ2-7, with 7 nucleotides matching TRBD1. The length of the CDR3 is 14 residues. Germline V CDR1 and CDR2: SGHNT, YYREEE (reference sequence). After removal of 4 bases from V and 0 bases from J, the junction contained 4 bases not matched to a gene. The CDR3 nucleotides are TGTGCCAGCAGCCGGGACAGCTTCTCCTACGAGCAGTACTTC. This sequence encodes CASSRDSFSYEQYF.